A single sample gave rise to the 21 T cell receptor beta chains below, sequenced in a study of shared T cell receptors in the human thymus. The assay was immunoSEQ multiplex PCR, and TCRdb's table has in-frame clones only and misses some. The profile shows over 450,000 clones, approximately 80% of them singletons. The data also belong to a second study, concerning human thymus T cells.

The sample was thymocytes. The source of these receptors is a boy under two years old with a congenital heart defect.

The CDR3 sequence is CASSWPLAGGPSEQYF. The CDR3 nucleotides are TGTGCCAGCAGTTGGCCTTTAGCGGGAGGGCCTTCCGAGCAGTACTTC. This chain uses TRBV7-9 with TRBJ2-7; 11 bases fit TRBD2. The J segment lost 6 bases and the V segment lost 6 bases, leaving 13 bases of the junction unmatched. Germline CDR1 is SEHNR and CDR2 is FQNEAQ (reference sequence). The CDR3 runs 16 residues.

This rearrangement joins TRBV28 to TRBJ2-7; tentatively, D is TRBD1 (6 bases). This CDR3 region has 18 residues. V gave up 0 bases and J gave up 3 bases, with 21 bases separating them. Looked up from germline, CDR1 is MDHEN and CDR2 is SYDVKM. The CDR3 is CASSLWGQASGPLYEQYF. The DNA of the CDR3 is TGTGCCAGCAGTTTATGGGGACAAGCGTCGGGACCGCTCTACGAGCAGTACTTC.

The sample holds a few counts of this clone. The J gene is TRBJ1-3, the V gene TRBV10-3; unclear D gene. The CDR3 has 15 amino acids. Germline CDR1 and CDR2: ENHRY and SYGVKD. V shed 7 bases and J shed 4 bases, with 17 bases lying between them. For the CDR3, the DNA is TGTGCCATCAACCGCACCCTCCCGGGGGGAAACACCATATATTTT. It codes for CAINRTLPGGNTIYF.

The DNA of the CDR3 is TGCGCCAGCAGCCGAGGACAGGGCAGCAATCAGCCCCAGCATTTT. It translates to CASSRGQGSNQPQHF. The V call is TRBV4-1, the J call TRBJ1-5, with TRBD1 identical over 8 bases. The CDR3 is 15 amino acids. Trimming removed 4 bases from V and 1 base from J; junction bases left unmatched: 3. The germline CDR1 and CDR2 sequences are MGHRA and YSYEKL.

The V and J genes are TRBV10-3 and TRBJ1-3; D possibly corresponds to TRBD1 (5 bases). Trimming shortened V by 0 bases and J by 3 bases, and 15 bases separated the two germline ends. The V gene's germline CDR1 is ENHRY and CDR2 SYGVKD. This CDR3 has 17 residues. The DNA of the CDR3 is TGTGCCATCAGTGAGTCCGGAGGGAAGGGGCTTGGAAACACCATATATTTT. Translating gives CAISESGGKGLGNTIYF.

This sequence joins TRBV6-5 and TRBJ1-5, with TRBD1 matching over 8 bases. CDR1 MNHEY and CDR2 SVGAGI come from the germline V gene. This CDR3 has 13 residues. Trimming took 9 bases from V and 2 from J; bases not matched to a gene: 3. The CDR3 region has the DNA TGTGCCAGTTCGACAGGGGGCAATCAGCCCCAGCATTTT. It codes for CASSTGGNQPQHF.

This chain uses TRBV14 with TRBJ2-6; D is unclear. This CDR3 region has 15 residues. The V gene lost 4 bases and the J gene lost 1 base, with 8 bases spanning the gap. Germline loops: CDR1 SGHDN, CDR2 FVKESK. CDR3 loop: CASSRGRSGANVLTF. CDR3 bases: TGTGCCAGCAGCCGCGGTAGGTCTGGGGCCAACGTCCTGACTTTC.

V usage is TRBV7-6 and J usage is TRBJ2-5; perhaps TRBD2 as D (6 bases). The V end lost 2 bases, the J end lost 2 bases, and 18 bases lay between the germline ends. Per germline, CDR1 SGHVS and CDR2 FNYEAQ. The CDR3 is made up of 17 amino acids. This chain's CDR3 is CASSLSSSGGGQETQYF. The CDR3 DNA sequence: TGTGCCAGCAGCTTATCCTCTTCGGGCGGAGGGCAAGAGACCCAGTACTTC.

The V and J genes are TRBV25-1 and TRBJ2-7, with D possibly being TRBD1 (5 bases). The CDR3 is 14 residues long. Germline V gene data show CDR1 as MGHDK and CDR2 as SYGVNS. The V gene lost 4 bases and the J gene lost 2 bases, with 12 bases spanning the gap. For the CDR3, the DNA is TGTGCCAGCAGTGTCGACAGAGATACCTACGAGCAGTACTTC. It encodes CASSVDRDTYEQYF.

This clone turned up a few times. The rearrangement links TRBV5-1 to TRBJ2-5; 8 bases map to TRBD2. Germline V lookup: CDR1 SGHRS, CDR2 YFSETQ. V was clipped by 5 bases and J by 0 bases; unmatched bases: 9. This CDR3 spans 16 amino acids. CDR3 region: CASRPAGVQYQETQYF. The CDR3 DNA reads TGCGCCAGCAGGCCAGCGGGGGTTCAGTACCAAGAGACCCAGTACTTC.

The chain couples TRBV6-1 to TRBJ2-7; D uncertain. The CDR3 is made up of 15 amino acids. With 5 bases removed from V and 0 bases from J, the gap between germline ends came to 14 bases. The germline CDR1 and CDR2 sequences are MNHNS and SASEGT. The CDR3 bases are TGTGCCAGCAGTCCCCAGGCGCCGAGCTCCTACGAGCAGTACTTC. It codes for CASSPQAPSSYEQYF.

This chain connects TRBV27 to TRBJ2-7; 7 nucleotides match TRBD1. The V gene end was trimmed by 2 bases and the J gene end by 4 bases; junction bases not matched to a gene: 11. CDR1 and CDR2 (germline): MNHEY, SMNVEV (reference sequence). CDR3 length equals 16 residues. Here the CDR3 DNA reads TGTGCCAGCAGTTTAACTAAGGGGGACAGCCTATACGAGCAGTACTTC. Its protein is CASSLTKGDSLYEQYF.

This clone appeared a single time. The chain is built from TRBV4-1 and TRBJ1-5; D not resolved. Germline V gives CDR1 MGHRA, CDR2 YSYEKL. V gave up 1 base and J gave up 4 bases, with 11 bases separating them. CDR3 length equals 15 residues. Here the CDR3 DNA reads TGCGCCAGCAGCCAAGCCAGACACCCAAATCAGCCCCAGCATTTT. Encoded protein: CASSQARHPNQPQHF.

The sample holds one count of this clone. This chain connects TRBV25-1 to TRBJ2-7; 7 bases match TRBD1. The CDR3 loop spans 17 amino acids. V gave up 3 bases and J gave up 0 bases; unmatched junction bases: 11. CDR1 and CDR2 from the germline V gene are MGHDK and SYGVNS. The CDR3 DNA follows: TGTGCCAGCAGTGATGTCAGTAGACAGGGAAACTCCTACGAGCAGTACTTC. Translation gives CASSDVSRQGNSYEQYF.

The rearrangement joins TRBV30 to TRBJ2-3; TRBD2 matches 12 bases. This CDR3 has 18 residues. CDR1 and CDR2 from the germline V gene are GTSNPN and SVGIG (reference sequence). Germline trimming cut 0 bases from V and 0 bases from J; bases unmatched to any gene: 7. The CDR3 sequence is CAWSVPSGRAGSTDTQYF. In nucleotides, the CDR3 is TGTGCCTGGAGTGTACCTAGCGGGAGGGCGGGGAGCACAGATACGCAGTATTTT.

This clone was counted a few times. The chain links TRBV4-3 to TRBJ2-1; TRBD2 agrees at 8 bases. Germline values: CDR1 LGHNA, CDR2 YSLEER. V lost 0 bases and J lost 7; bases outside the gene matches: 8. The CDR3 is 16 residues long. The CDR3 DNA follows: TGCGCCAGCAGCCAAGATGACAGCGGGAGTAGGAATGAGCAGTTCTTC. This sequence encodes CASSQDDSGSRNEQFF.

The chain couples TRBV30 to TRBJ1-2, with TRBD1 identical over 10 bases. CDR3 length: 15 residues. Germline CDR1 GTSNPN, CDR2 SVGIG (reference sequence). Unmatched junction bases numbered 12, after V lost 5 bases and J lost 6 bases. As DNA, the CDR3 is TGTGCCTGGGGGGTCGCGACAGGGGGCCTAGATGGCTACACCTTC. Protein product: CAWGVATGGLDGYTF.

This sequence joins TRBV28 and TRBJ2-4; a possible D gene is TRBD2 (5 bases). CDR1 is MDHEN, CDR2 SYDVKM, per germline. Trimming took off 6 bases at V and 8 bases at J, with 14 bases between the two ends. CDR3 length: 13 residues. As DNA, the CDR3 is TGTGCCAGCAGAAAACTAGAGGAGTACATTCAGTACTTC. Encoded protein: CASRKLEEYIQYF. Full variable domain (outside the CDR3, taken from reference TRBV28 and TRBJ2-4): DVKVTQSSRYLVKRTGEKVFLECVQDMDHENMFWYRQDPGLGLRLIYFSYDVKMKEKGDIPEGYSVSREKKERFSLILESASTNQTSMYLCASRKLEEYIQYFGAGTRLSVL.

J is TRBJ2-3 and V is TRBV2; 11 bases agree with TRBD2. The germline CDR1 and CDR2 sequences are SNHLY and FYNNEI. V dropped 3 bases and J dropped 1; count of bases not matched to a gene: 15. CDR3 length: 20 amino acids. The CDR3 spells CASSEGGGLAGRRGTDTQYF. The DNA for the CDR3 is TGTGCCAGCAGTGAGGGGGGTGGACTAGCGGGCCGACGGGGCACAGATACGCAGTATTTT.

The chain is built from TRBV4-3 and TRBJ1-1, with a weak D call TRBD1 (5 bases). The CDR3 consists of 14 residues. The V end was cut by 1 base, the J end by 1 base, with 7 bases between. Germline-derived CDR1 and CDR2 are LGHNA and YSLEER. Here the CDR3 reads CASSQVDRNTEAFF. The CDR3 DNA is TGCGCCAGCAGCCAAGTAGACAGGAACACTGAAGCTTTCTTT.

This clone appeared once. The chain recombines TRBV4-3 with TRBJ2-1; D may be TRBD2 (6 bases). The CDR3 has 17 amino acids. Germline values: CDR1 LGHNA, CDR2 YSLEER. V was cut by 1 base and J by 6 bases, with 19 bases left in between. In nucleotides, the CDR3 is TGCGCCAGCAGCCAAGTTCTTGCGGCTAGCGCTCCCAATGAGCAGTTCTTC. Amino acids: CASSQVLAASAPNEQFF.